Included here is one TCR beta chain sequence, with context. What it binds is unknown. V was cut by 0 bases and J by 5 bases, with 3 bases left in between. CDR3 size: 12 residues. CDR1 and CDR2 from the germline V gene are SGHTA and FQGNSA. Amplification of the TCR beta CDR3 was achieved through multiplex PCR with 32 V and 13 J primers. MiXCR, applied by TCRdb to the multiplex PCR reads, yields one record per CDR3 protein. The sample comprises 20,000 to 25,000 distinct CDR3 sequences, around 30% of which are singletons, and around 4.6% rests with the top ten. Each sample used about 0.55 ug of genomic DNA from bulk tumor tissue. Biopsies, several per primary tumor and spaced far apart, were collected during surgery. Those enrolled were patients newly diagnosed with untreated non-small cell lung cancer and undergoing curative surgery. This specimen belongs to a study of immune heterogeneity within non-small cell lung tumors. Turning to the study itself: The tumor set comprised a few squamous cell carcinomas and around ten non-squamous carcinomas (plus 1 not otherwise specified).

Study-level findings and limits: Between one patient and another, high-frequency T-cell receptor beta clonotypes were largely distinct. High-frequency clones unique to single sites coexisted with identical dominant CDR3 beta clonotypes that recurred across tumor sites within a patient.

The gene calls are TRBV7-2 and TRBJ2-3; D is uncertain. The TCR originated in a man aged 40-49 years with non-small cell lung cancer. Sequencing was done on a sample of lung tumor tissue. CDR3 amino acids: CASSLAVDTQYF. CDR3 DNA: TGTGCCAGCAGCTTAGCCGTAGATACGCAGTATTTT.